The next 7 T cell receptor beta chains were all read from a single sample in a study of control samples from healthy donors and cancer patients. TCRdb keeps only in-frame clones here, not all; method: immunoSEQ multiplex PCR. The data contain about 170,000 clones, almost 90% of them seen just once; the ten biggest clones take up approximately 4.9%. The sample comprised blood. All receptors come from a young woman in good health.

The chain uses TRBV28 and TRBJ1-1, with D unclear. There are 15 residues in the CDR3. Trimming pared 6 bases from V and 1 base from J, leaving 15 bases between. Germline loops: CDR1 MDHEN, CDR2 SYDVKM. CDR3 region: CASSLRGRPNTEAFF. The CDR3, as DNA: TGTGCCAGCAGCCTCCGTGGGAGACCGAACACTGAAGCTTTCTTT.

This clone has just one count. The chain uses TRBV6-2 or TRBV6-3 and TRBJ1-2; the D gene is possibly TRBD1 (6 bases). V lost 2 bases and J 8 bases, leaving 18 bases between the germline ends. The V gene's germline CDR1 is MNHEY and CDR2 SVGEGT. CDR3 size: 15 residues. The CDR3 DNA is TGTGCCAGCAGTTACCAAGATACAGGGAAGAGGGGCTACACCTTC. Protein sequence: CASSYQDTGKRGYTF.

The chain combines TRBV19 with TRBJ2-7; D is perhaps TRBD1 (6 bases). Germline CDR1 LNHDA, CDR2 SQIVND (reference sequence). CDR3 length: 13 residues. V was clipped by 5 bases and J by 6 bases, with 14 bases between them. The CDR3, as DNA: TGTGCCAGTAGTTCTAATAGACAGGCCGAGCAGTACGTC. This translates into CASSSNRQAEQYV.

The gene calls are TRBV7-2 and TRBJ1-6; TRBD1 might be the D (6 bases). V lost 2 bases to trimming and J lost 8 bases, with 13 bases between them. This CDR3 contains 15 residues. Germline V gives CDR1 SGHTA, CDR2 FQGNSA. The CDR3 protein is CASSLKGGQYSPLHF. DNA of the CDR3: TGTGCCAGCAGCTTAAAAGGGGGGCAGTATTCACCCCTCCACTTT.

The rearrangement uses TRBV6-5 and TRBJ2-2; 7 bases match TRBD1. The V and J ends lost 6 bases and 4 bases, in that order; junction bases with no gene match: 5. CDR3 length: 14 amino acids. Per germline, CDR1 MNHEY and CDR2 SVGAGI. CDR3 nucleotides: TGTGCCAGCAGCTTGACAGGGAGCACCGGGGAGCTGTTTTTT. Its protein is CASSLTGSTGELFF.

The sample holds a few counts of this clone. The V and J genes are TRBV5-4 and TRBJ1-5; D unclear. Trimming stripped 2 bases from V and 6 bases from J, with 21 bases between. Germline V gene lookup returns CDR1 SGHNT and CDR2 YYREEE (reference sequence). CDR3 size: 17 residues. CDR3 region: CASSFGVPPLVGQPQHF. The CDR3 coding sequence is TGTGCCAGCAGCTTCGGGGTCCCGCCTTTGGTGGGTCAGCCCCAGCATTTT.

The chain carries TRBV3-1 (or the pseudogene TRBV3-2) and TRBJ2-2; 7 positions match TRBD2. The CDR3 is 15 residues long. J was trimmed by 5 bases and V by 1 base; bases with no gene match: 4. CDR1 and CDR2 from the germline V gene are LGHDT and YNNKEL (reference sequence). In DNA form, the CDR3 reads TGTGCCAGCAGCCAAGCCGCGGGAGTAACCGGGGAGCTGTTTTTT. It codes for CASSQAAGVTGELFF.